Sequencing of this T cell receptor beta chain was carried out in a study of blood T cell repertoires in COVID-19. About the study: Sample material is recorded as cDNA or gDNA derived from T cells, B-cell-depleted T cells, or PBMCs.

V trimming: 3 bases; J trimming: 4 bases; junction bases outside the gene matches: 6. The CDR3 sequence is 14 residues long. Germline assignment: CDR1 LNHDA and CDR2 SQIVND (reference sequence). In the authors' workflow: Reference gene primer amplification in the assay estimated nucleated cell counts. Some clones are missing from TCRdb's copy, which holds only in-frame ones; the method was immunoSEQ multiplex PCR. That table gives V, J and clone size, and the DNA gave D and trimming. The table lists more than 90,000 clones, more than 75% of them singletons. V gene TRBV19 combines with J gene TRBJ2-7, with 7 bases matching TRBD1. The sequenced sample was peripheral blood. This TCR derives from a man in his 70s with acute or convalescent COVID-19. CDR3 DNA sequence: TGTGCCAGTAGTATCCCCGGGACAGTTTACGAGCAGTACTTC. Residues: CASSIPGTVYEQYF.